The 7 T cell receptor beta chains below all came from one sample that was sequenced in a study of CD8+ T cells in alopecia areata listed by TCRdb under 2018. Receptors were amplified or captured by the immunoSEQ multiplex PCR assay. RNA was extracted from all samples and reverse transcribed into cDNA, which served as template for TCR sequencing. The source is immuneACCESS, and TCRdb retained only in-frame sequences with V and J called. Part of the clones is not carried over; for the studies checked, unresolved V genes explain less than half of this, and the remainder is unexplained. The sample data list 95,000 to 120,000 clones, and roughly 50% of these were observed just once. Jointly, the top ten make up 3% to 4% of the sample. In the paper's terms, the time point label means: around 22 weeks on oral tofacitinib. Read against the paper, the sample's treatment or condition label means: oral pan-JAK inhibitor, 5-10 mg twice daily.

The sample consisted of CD4+ T cells sorted from blood, taken at week 24, from a patient treated with tofacitinib. The receptors originated from a human donor with alopecia areata.

This clone was seen a handful of times. The J gene is TRBJ1-1, the V gene TRBV29-1, with no clear D. With 7 bases removed from V and 5 bases from J, the gap between germline ends came to 8 bases. Per germline, CDR1 SQVTM and CDR2 ANQGSEA. CDR3 length: 10 residues. CDR3 in amino acids: CSGRSTEAFF. CDR3 nucleotide sequence: TGCAGCGGCCGAAGTACTGAAGCTTTCTTT.

The chain couples TRBV6-5 to TRBJ1-2; the match to TRBD1 covers 9 bases. Germline CDR1 is MNHEY and CDR2 is SVGAGI. V dropped 7 bases and J dropped 5; count of bases not matched to a gene: 2. CDR3 length: 12 amino acids. The DNA of the CDR3 is TGTGCCAGCATGGGACAGGGATATGGCTACACCTTC. Translation: CASMGQGYGYTF.

The V call is TRBV2, the J call TRBJ1-1; D gene unclear. With 1 base removed from V and 4 bases from J, the gap between germline ends came to 10 bases. Germline V lookup: CDR1 SNHLY, CDR2 FYNNEI. The CDR3 contains 14 residues. This CDR3 is CASSEESVITEAFF. The CDR3 nucleotides are TGTGCCAGCAGTGAAGAGTCGGTTATCACTGAAGCTTTCTTT.

This chain uses TRBV25-1 with TRBJ2-7; a weak D match, TRBD1 (6 bases). The V end was cut by 5 bases, the J end by 0 bases, with 8 bases between. The length of the CDR3 is 13 residues. Germline V gene lookup returns CDR1 MGHDK and CDR2 SYGVNS. For the CDR3, the DNA is TGTGCCAGCAGTCGGGACACCTCCTACGAGCAGTACTTC. Its translation is CASSRDTSYEQYF.

The rearrangement uses TRBV5-6 and TRBJ1-2; D not certain. The CDR3 runs to 13 residues. Germline V gives CDR1 SGHDT, CDR2 YYEEEE. V lost 6 bases and J lost 3, with 12 bases in between. This CDR3 is CASTFQRDYGYTF. For the CDR3, the DNA is TGTGCCAGCACCTTCCAGAGGGACTATGGCTACACCTTC.

This clone was recorded only once. At one of its ends the junction is not consistent with the germline gene, which may arise from a read error. The J gene is TRBJ2-1, the V gene TRBV29-1; possible D gene TRBD1, 6 bases. This CDR3 region has 16 residues. Germline CDR1 is SQVTM and CDR2 is ANQGSEA. CDR3 region: CSASRGGPSSHNEQFF. The CDR3 DNA follows: TGCAGCGCTAGCAGGGGCGGGCCGAGCTCCCACAATGAGCAGTTCTTC.

This clone was recorded a few times. V usage is TRBV15 and J usage is TRBJ1-2, with D perhaps matching TRBD1 (6 bases). This CDR3 comprises 13 residues. The germline CDR1 and CDR2 sequences are LNHNV and YYDKDF (reference sequence). V lost 0 bases and J lost 10, with 12 bases in between. The CDR3 DNA is TGTGCCACCAGCAGAGATGGGCAGGGGATCTACACCTTC. Its translation: CATSRDGQGIYTF.